This T cell receptor beta chain was profiled in a study of blood T cell repertoires in COVID-19. Some clones are missing from TCRdb's copy, which holds only in-frame ones; the method was immunoSEQ multiplex PCR. The table has 490,000 or so clones, less than 90% seen once. This CDR3 has 13 residues. V was cut by 3 bases and J by 6 bases, with 11 bases left in between. Germline V lookup: CDR1 MGHRA, CDR2 YSYEKL. Cohorts were based on clinical histories the participants reported. V usage is TRBV4-1 and J usage is TRBJ1-1, with D possibly being TRBD1 (5 bases). The sample consisted of PBMCs or T cells enriched from blood (not recorded which). This sequence originates from a woman aged 60-70 years who had recovered from COVID-19. The chain's CDR3 is CASSQWGGAEAFF. The CDR3 DNA reads as TGCGCCAGCAGCCAGTGGGGGGGGGCTGAAGCTTTCTTT.